This T cell receptor beta chain is drawn from a study of blood T cell repertoires in COVID-19 (dated by TCRdb to 2018 to 2021). Study-level background: The collaborator samples originated in the United States, Italy and Spain and spanned the acute and convalescent phases of COVID-19. The dataset comprised deeply sampled blood TCRbeta repertoires from subjects exposed to, actively infected with, or recovered from COVID-19. The material from the prospective study consisted of cDNA or gDNA derived from T cells, B-cell-depleted T cells, or PBMCs. The samples were drawn from the first 160 participants of the ongoing ImmuneRACE study and from 1,254 subjects provided by 6 global collaborators. HLA class I and class II types, where available, came from metadata supplied by the sample provider rather than from assay-based typing. The repertoires were released in a freely available public database meant as a resource for research on the immune response to SARS-CoV-2. Sample metadata almost always included a de-identified subject ID, COVID-19 status, age in years and sex. Beyond this particular receptor, the publication reports: The quantity of clinical and demographic metadata differed by source and by participant and was supplied without curation.

From cysteine to phenylalanine, the CDR3 is 13 amino acids long. Only CDR3 DNA is held: 39 bases, read in frame from base 1. V loses 0 bases of germline sequence and J loses 8 bases, and the interval between the two ends is 13 bases. The germline V gene encodes CDR1 SQVTM and CDR2 ANQGSEA. Each collaborating institution followed its own protocols to collect whole blood in K2EDTA tubes. For TCRbeta analysis, collaborators shipped samples as frozen whole blood, isolated PBMCs, or DNA extracted from either of those sample types. TCRbeta CDR3 regions were amplified from genomic DNA by means of the immunoSEQ Assay, a bias-controlled multiplex PCR. The authors' analysis ran thus. The number of nucleated cells in each sample was estimated from the amplification of reference gene primers within the assay. To quantify the absolute abundance of each unique TCRbeta CDR3 rearrangement, sequence reads were collapsed and filtered. Productive Simpson clonality was computed per sample as the square root of Simpson's diversity index over productive rearrangements. Sourced from immuneACCESS, this table was stored by TCRdb with only in-frame sequences that have V and J called. A share of the clones is absent; for the studies checked, an unresolved V gene accounts for under half, and the remainder has no known explanation. For V, J and clone size, that table is used; D and trimming come from the DNA. The sample profile shows 150,000 to 200,000 clones; 80% of them were found once. About 6.8% of the sample belongs to the ten largest clones.

As regards this clone: Its antigen target is currently unknown. Per-base quality was not reported, and no clone a single base away is much larger than it.

The sequence links TRBV29-1 to TRBJ1-2; possibly the D gene is TRBD1, per 5 matching bases. The specimen sequenced was peripheral blood. The receptor's source is a man aged 65-85 years with active or convalescent COVID-19. The CDR3 region: CSVEDGGARGYTF. The nucleotide sequence reads TGCAGCGTTGAAGACGGCGGGGCGAGGGGCTACACCTTC. This CDR3, with the reference TRBV29-1 and TRBJ1-2 proteins standing in past its ends, gives the full variable domain SAVISQKPSRDICQRGTSLTIQCQVDSQVTMMFWYRQQPGQSLTLIATANQGSEATYESGFVIDKFPISRPNLTFSTLTVSNMSPEDSSIYLCSVEDGGARGYTFGSGTRLTVV.